The present T cell receptor beta chain was sequenced within a study of OX40 agonist ivuxolimab in advanced cancers. Method: immunoSEQ multiplex PCR; TCRdb's copy keeps in-frame clones and lacks some. The repertoire holds tens of thousands of clones, with approximately 90% as singletons. J gave up 7 bases and V 3 bases, and 15 bases lay outside the gene matches. The CDR3 spans 18 residues. CDR1 and CDR2 (germline): MNHEY, SMNVEV (reference sequence). The gene calls are TRBV27 and TRBJ1-4, with TRBD1 matching 9 bases. The receptor was derived from an adult with an advanced solid tumor such as melanoma, head and neck, liver or kidney cancer. The material sequenced was CD4+ or CD8+ T cells sorted from blood, taken in a trial of the OX40 agonist ivuxolimab. CDR3: CASSFFGQGTNLFEKLFF. The CDR3 DNA reads TGTGCCAGCAGTTTTTTCGGACAGGGGACGAATCTATTTGAAAAACTGTTTTTT.